The 11 T cell receptor beta chains given below trace back to one sample, sequenced in a study of CD8 T cells in Susac syndrome. Random hexamers were used to reverse transcribe the RNA input (about 0.5 to 1 ug). TCRdb ran MiXCR on the immunoSEQ multiplex PCR reads and lists one entry per CDR3 protein. The sample includes 250,000 to 300,000 distinct CDR3 sequences, 85% of them seen just once. The specimen sequenced was CD8+ T cells from PBMCs. These TCRs come from a human donor with multiple sclerosis.

This chain uses TRBV29-1 with TRBJ1-1, with a tentative D call TRBD1 (5 bases). CDR1 and CDR2 from the germline V gene are SQVTM and ANQGSEA. V gave up 4 bases and J gave up 1 base, with 7 bases separating them. The CDR3 runs 12 residues. This chain's CDR3 is CSVVGGNTEAFF. CDR3 bases: TGCAGCGTTGTTGGGGGGAACACTGAAGCTTTCTTT.

The chain has TRBV7-7 and TRBJ1-5; possible D gene TRBD1, 5 bases. Trimming stripped 5 bases from V and 2 bases from J, with 13 bases between. The CDR3 contains 15 residues. Per the germline V gene, CDR1 is SSHAT and CDR2 is FNYEAQ (reference sequence). The chain's CDR3 is CASSPLGGGNQPQHF. In nucleotides, the CDR3 is TGTGCCAGCAGCCCCCTGGGGGGGGGCAATCAGCCCCAGCATTTT.

This clonotype is a singleton in its sample. In DNA form, the CDR3 reads TGTGCCAGCTCCCCCGGGACGGTGTATGGGGACACTGAAGCTTTCTTT. Translated, it gives CASSPGTVYGDTEAFF. The rearrangement joins TRBV18 to TRBJ1-1, with D maybe TRBD1 (5 bases). The germline V gene encodes CDR1 KGHSH and CDR2 LQKENI. The V and J ends lost 6 bases and 3 bases respectively, with 20 bases between them. The CDR3 consists of 16 residues.

The chain has TRBV24-1 and TRBJ2-1, with TRBD2 matching 13 bases. V was clipped by 4 bases and J by 8 bases; unmatched bases: 4. CDR1 is KGHDR and CDR2 is SFDVKD in the germline V gene. The CDR3 has 15 residues. The CDR3 protein is CATSDWTSGSDEQFF. The CDR3 region has the DNA TGTGCCACCAGTGACTGGACTAGCGGGAGTGATGAGCAGTTCTTC.

This clonotype was seen a single time. DNA of the CDR3: TGTGCCAGCAGTTTGGGACCCACCGGGACTAGCGGGAGGGGGCAGTTCTTC. It codes for CASSLGPTGTSGRGQFF. The chain joins TRBV27 to TRBJ2-1, with 16 bases aligning to TRBD2. This CDR3 has 17 residues. With V trimmed by 3 bases and J by 12 bases, 11 bases remained unmatched. CDR1 MNHEY and CDR2 SMNVEV come from the germline V gene (reference sequence).

The J gene is TRBJ2-7, the V gene TRBV4-3; TRBD1 matches at 8 bases. Germline CDR1 and CDR2: LGHNA and YSLEER. The length of the CDR3 is 16 residues. V lost 1 base and J lost 0; bases outside the gene matches: 5. The CDR3 DNA sequence: TGCGCCAGCAGCCAAGGGACAGGGCCACCCTCCTACGAGCAGTACTTC. Its translation is CASSQGTGPPSYEQYF.

This clonotype was seen only a few times. The chain links TRBV6-2 or TRBV6-3 to TRBJ2-7, with D perhaps matching TRBD1 (5 bases). The germline gives CDR1 MNHEY, CDR2 SVGEGT. The CDR3 has 13 residues. Trimming left V 5 bases short and J 2 bases short, with 10 bases between. The CDR3 reads CASSQTGTYEQYF. In DNA form, the CDR3 reads TGTGCCAGCAGTCAAACAGGTACCTACGAGCAGTACTTC.

V and J are TRBV6-2 or TRBV6-3 and TRBJ2-7; perhaps TRBD2 as D (6 bases). Deletions cut 3 bases from V and 3 bases from J, with 18 bases between. Germline V gives CDR1 MNHEY, CDR2 SVGEGT. The length of the CDR3 is 16 residues. DNA for the CDR3: TGTGCCAGCAGTTATGACCGGCGGGATACGGACTACGAGCAGTACTTC. Protein: CASSYDRRDTDYEQYF.

The chain joins TRBV3-1 to TRBJ2-7, with D tentatively TRBD2 (5 bases). The V end was cut by 0 bases, the J end by 6 bases, with 6 bases between. This CDR3 is built from 12 residues. Germline CDR1 is LGHDT and CDR2 is YNNKEL (reference sequence). The CDR3, as DNA: TGTGCCAGCAGCCAAGAGGGGAGCGAGCAGTACTTC. Residues: CASSQEGSEQYF.

V and J are TRBV11-1 and TRBJ1-2; a weak D match, TRBD1 (5 bases). CDR1 and CDR2 from the germline V gene are SGHAT and FQDESV (reference sequence). V was shortened by 0 bases and J by 6 bases, with 8 bases between the two germline ends. The CDR3 has 13 residues. The CDR3 nucleotides read TGTGCCAGCAGCTTAGCAGGGGACCATGGCTACACCTTC. It yields the protein CASSLAGDHGYTF.

This clonotype was found once. The V call is TRBV27, the J call TRBJ1-1; no firm D call. There are 13 residues in the CDR3. V was shortened by 5 bases and J by 11 bases, with 18 bases between the two germline ends. CDR1 and CDR2 (germline): MNHEY, SMNVEV (reference sequence). This CDR3 reads CASSPGGFHGAFF. CDR3 in DNA: TGTGCCAGCAGTCCCGGAGGGTTCCACGGGGCTTTCTTT.